Following are 8 T cell receptor beta chains from one sample sequenced in a study of cytomegalovirus exposure and HLA in healthy donors. The PCR was carried out with 60 Vbeta primers and 13 Jbeta primers. The data were produced by immunoSEQ multiplex PCR, yet TCRdb's version contains in-frame clones alone and is incomplete. The sample contains roughly 170,000 clones, about 79% of which appear only once. Sequencing input: PBMCs. Receptor source: a girl aged 2 to 10 in good health and CMV-seropositive.

This clone was observed a handful of times. This rearrangement joins TRBV5-4 to TRBJ1-2; D gene ambiguous. Germline lookup yields CDR1 SGHNT and CDR2 YYREEE (reference sequence). The CDR3 spans 13 residues. V lost 0 bases, J lost 1 base, and 4 bases lay in between. This CDR3 is CASSLDSNYGYTF. DNA of the CDR3: TGTGCCAGCAGCTTGGACAGTAACTATGGCTACACCTTC.

The CDR3 DNA reads as TGTGCCAGCAGCTTAGATCCCTTGCTAACCTCTGGAAACACCATATATTTT. Amino acid sequence: CASSLDPLLTSGNTIYF. This chain joins TRBV11-3 and TRBJ1-3; no clear D. Germline-derived CDR1 and CDR2 are SGHNT and YENEEA. V lost 0 bases and J lost 0, with 12 bases in between. The CDR3 runs to 17 residues.

The chain combines TRBV5-1 with TRBJ2-1; TRBD2 agrees at 8 bases. With V trimmed by 0 bases and J by 7 bases, 6 bases remained unmatched. Germline CDR1 SGHRS, CDR2 YFSETQ. CDR3 size: 15 residues. As DNA, the CDR3 is TGCGCCAGCAGCTTGGAGATAGCGGGGAGGAATGAGCAGTTCTTC. Encoded protein: CASSLEIAGRNEQFF.

The V gene is TRBV10-3, the J gene TRBJ2-7; 8 bases are shared with TRBD2. Germline V gene lookup returns CDR1 ENHRY and CDR2 SYGVKD. With V trimmed by 5 bases and J by 3 bases, 0 bases remained unmatched. This CDR3 comprises 12 residues. In nucleotides, the CDR3 is TGTGCCATCAGTCGGGGGGGCTACGAGCAGTACTTC. Amino acids: CAISRGGYEQYF.

The V and J genes are TRBV7-6 and TRBJ1-6; D gene unclear. The V end was cut by 5 bases, the J end by 10 bases, with 12 bases between. Germline-derived CDR1 and CDR2 are SGHVS and FNYEAQ. This CDR3 comprises 13 residues. The CDR3, as DNA: TGTGCCAGCAGCGCCAGGCGGGAGTCACCCCTCCACTTT. Translation gives CASSARRESPLHF.

The rearrangement uses TRBV28 and TRBJ2-7; TRBD1 aligns across 8 bases. Germline-derived CDR1 and CDR2 are MDHEN and SYDVKM. The CDR3 has 16 amino acids. V lost 0 bases, J lost 4 bases, and 8 bases stayed unmatched. The CDR3 DNA follows: TGTGCCAGCAGTTTATGGGCTCAGGGGGCTGGGTACGAGCAGTACTTC. As protein: CASSLWAQGAGYEQYF.

J is TRBJ1-2 and V is TRBV10-3; D possibly corresponds to TRBD1 (6 bases). The CDR3 is 14 amino acids. The ends were cut back, 0 bases at V and 8 bases at J, with 13 bases in the middle. Germline loops: CDR1 ENHRY, CDR2 SYGVKD. The CDR3 nucleotides read TGTGCCATCAGTGAGTCGGAAGGGGGATACGGCTACACCTTC. Amino acids: CAISESEGGYGYTF.

The chain couples TRBV9 to TRBJ1-1; TRBD1 might be the D (5 bases). The CDR3 has 14 amino acids. Germline values: CDR1 SGDLS, CDR2 YYNGEE. V gave up 4 bases and J gave up 1 base, with 11 bases separating them. In DNA, the CDR3 is TGTGCCAGCAGCTTCGGGGGGGGGAACACTGAAGCTTTCTTT. It is translated as CASSFGGGNTEAFF. Full variable domain (rest looked up from reference TRBV9 and TRBJ1-1): DSGVTQTPKHLITATGQRVTLRCSPRSGDLSVYWYQQSLDQGLQFLIQYYNGEERAKGNILERFSAQQFPDLHSELNLSSLELGDSALYFCASSFGGGNTEAFFGQGTRLTVV.